These 6 T cell receptor beta chains were sequenced from one sample in a study of quantifying T cell responses using KT2 cells. Study at large: RNA was reverse transcribed with TCR alpha and beta constant-region primers.

The cDNA 3' end received a ligated oligonucleotide with a UMI. The first PCR ran 3 to 5 cycles with an equimolar RC1.1 and RC1.2 beta primer mix. TCRdb redid the calling of the UMI-ligation and nested PCR reads with MiXCR, one entry per CDR3 protein. The sample has around 56,000 distinct CDR3 sequences; 9% to 15% are singletons. The sample comprised PBMCs spiked with cells of the T cell clone KT2. These TCRs come from a human donor.

This clonotype was picked up many times. The chain recombines TRBV20-1 with TRBJ1-1; no reliable D call. Per the germline V gene, CDR1 is DFQATT and CDR2 is SNEGSKA (reference sequence). Trimming took off 1 base at V and 0 bases at J, with 9 bases between the two ends. This CDR3 has 14 residues. CDR3 protein: CSARGGLVNTEAFF. CDR3 bases: TGCAGTGCTAGAGGAGGATTGGTGAACACTGAAGCTTTCTTT.

This rearrangement joins TRBV29-1 to TRBJ2-7; weak D call: TRBD2 (5 bases). The CDR3 loop spans 11 amino acids. Germline CDR1 SQVTM, CDR2 ANQGSEA. The germline V and J ends were trimmed by 3 bases and 6 bases, with 9 bases remaining between them. The CDR3 sequence: CSVDRRREQYF. CDR3 nucleotide sequence: TGCAGCGTTGACAGGAGGCGCGAGCAGTACTTC.

V usage is TRBV3-1 and J usage is TRBJ2-7; D uncertain. The V and J ends lost 1 base and 5 bases respectively, with 3 bases between them. The CDR3 is made up of 11 amino acids. Looked up from germline, CDR1 is LGHDT and CDR2 is YNNKEL (reference sequence). This CDR3 reads CASSQVNEQYF. DNA of the CDR3: TGTGCCAGCAGCCAAGTGAACGAGCAGTACTTC.

This clonotype was recorded only once. This chain uses TRBV6-6 with TRBJ2-1, with 11 bases aligning to TRBD2. Germline loops: CDR1 MNHNY, CDR2 SVGAGI (reference sequence). The CDR3 consists of 16 residues. The ends lost 2 bases at V and 10 bases at J; junction bases unmatched: 10. CDR3 amino acids: CASSYGSLAGGREQFF. The CDR3 DNA is TGTGCCAGCAGTTACGGTAGCCTAGCGGGGGGACGGGAGCAGTTCTTC.

The rearrangement joins TRBV7-8 to TRBJ2-7; 10 bases are a match to TRBD1. This CDR3 is built from 16 residues. Germline values: CDR1 SGHVS, CDR2 FQNEAQ. V lost 0 bases and J lost 5; bases outside the gene matches: 7. CDR3 bases: TGTGCCAGCAGCTTAGCTATGGGGGACAGGGGAGACGAGCAGTACTTC. As protein: CASSLAMGDRGDEQYF.

The chain couples TRBV7-6 to TRBJ1-1, with D unresolved. This CDR3 contains 14 residues. V was trimmed by 3 bases and J by 1 base, leaving 9 bases between them. Germline V gives CDR1 SGHVS, CDR2 FNYEAQ. The CDR3 here is CASSFGQRNTEAFF. The CDR3, as DNA: TGTGCCAGCAGCTTCGGGCAGAGGAACACTGAAGCTTTCTTT.